The 5 T cell receptor beta chains in this list originate from one sample, sequenced in a study of OX40 agonist ivuxolimab in advanced cancers. Here immunoSEQ multiplex PCR was the method, and the copy in TCRdb shows in-frame clones only, minus some. This table has about 61,000 clones, around nine tenths appearing once. This sample comprised CD4+ or CD8+ T cells sorted from blood, obtained in a trial of the OX40 agonist ivuxolimab. The receptors were sampled from an adult with an advanced solid tumor such as melanoma, head and neck, liver or kidney cancer.

J is TRBJ1-4 and V is TRBV13; D gene uncertain. V lost 3 bases and J lost 0, with 5 bases in between. CDR1 and CDR2 (germline): PRHDT, FYEKMQ (reference sequence). The CDR3 is made up of 14 amino acids. The chain's CDR3 is CASSFQSTNEKLFF. The CDR3 region has the DNA TGTGCCAGCAGCTTCCAGTCAACTAATGAAAAACTGTTTTTT.

V and J are TRBV4-3 and TRBJ2-2; tentative D call: TRBD2 (5 bases). The CDR3 extends over 15 amino acids. V shed 4 bases and J shed 0 bases, with 9 bases lying between them. Germline V gene data show CDR1 as LGHNA and CDR2 as YSLEER. CDR3 in DNA: TGCGCCAGCAGCCCTGGACTGTCGAACACCGGGGAGCTGTTTTTT. This sequence encodes CASSPGLSNTGELFF.

The chain links TRBV5-6 to TRBJ2-7; no clear D gene. Trimming left V 1 base short and J 0 bases short, with 14 bases between. Germline CDR1 is SGHDT and CDR2 is YYEEEE. This CDR3 has 16 residues. The CDR3 sequence is CASSLMYRVTSYEQYF. CDR3 sequence (DNA): TGTGCCAGCAGCTTGATGTACCGAGTAACCTCCTACGAGCAGTACTTC.

CDR3 residues: CASSLVGVTGELFF. CDR3 nucleotide sequence: TGTGCCAGCAGCTTGGTCGGAGTCACCGGGGAGCTGTTTTTT. The chain is built from TRBV5-6 and TRBJ2-2; D not resolved. Germline V gene data show CDR1 as SGHDT and CDR2 as YYEEEE. Trimming took 0 bases from V and 4 from J, leaving 7 bases between them. The length of the CDR3 is 14 residues.

The chain uses TRBV7-2 and TRBJ2-1, with 9 bases aligning to TRBD2. The CDR3 totals 15 residues. Trimming cost V 3 bases and J 3 bases; bases outside gene matches: 3. Per the germline V gene, CDR1 is SGHTA and CDR2 is FQGNSA. The CDR3, as DNA: TGTGCCAGCAGCTTCCGGACTAGCGACTACAATGAGCAGTTCTTC. Its translation: CASSFRTSDYNEQFF.